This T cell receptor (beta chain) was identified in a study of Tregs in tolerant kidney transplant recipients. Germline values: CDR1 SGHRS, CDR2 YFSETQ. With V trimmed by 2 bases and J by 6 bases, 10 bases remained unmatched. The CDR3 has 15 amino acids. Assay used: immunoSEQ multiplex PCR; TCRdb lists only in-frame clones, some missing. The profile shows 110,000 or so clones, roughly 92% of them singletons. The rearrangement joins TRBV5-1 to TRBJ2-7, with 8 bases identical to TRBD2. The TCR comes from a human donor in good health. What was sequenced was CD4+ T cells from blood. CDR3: CASSFRPGGVSEQYF. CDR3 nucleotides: TGCGCCAGCAGCTTCAGGCCCGGGGGGGTTAGCGAGCAGTACTTC.